This T cell receptor beta chain was identified during a study of OX40 agonist ivuxolimab in advanced cancers. Whole-study findings and limits: Expanded clones tended on average to be more numerous among CD8+ T cells than CD4+.

The J segment lost 1 base and the V segment lost 2 bases, leaving 0 bases of the junction unmatched. The germline gives CDR1 LGHNT, CDR2 FRNRAP. CDR3 size: 15 residues. About this clone itself: Its antigen is not known.

Sequenced by immunoSEQ multiplex PCR; TCRdb stores in-frame clones only, minus some. Here the sample spans about 88,000 clones, roughly 88% being singletons. This receptor was obtained from an adult with an advanced solid tumor such as melanoma, head and neck, liver or kidney cancer. Sequencing used CD4+ or CD8+ T cells sorted from blood, obtained in a trial of the OX40 agonist ivuxolimab. The V call is TRBV12-5, the J call TRBJ2-2, with 8 bases matching TRBD2. The CDR3 DNA sequence: TGTGCTAGTGGTTTGACTAGCGGGAACACCGGGGAGCTGTTTTTT. As protein: CASGLTSGNTGELFF.